These 23 T cell receptor beta chains originate from one sample sequenced in a study of brain T cells in children with intractable seizures. Time point specified: blood from clinic visit 5 months post-surgery; TSC patient then seizure free. Generated by immunoSEQ multiplex PCR, the TCRdb table keeps only in-frame clones and is missing some. This sample carries 340,000 or so clones, 93% of them seen once, and the ten largest clones take roughly 6%. The sample in question was peripheral blood, obtained about 5 months after surgery. The receptors were sampled from a boy under two years old with tuberous sclerosis and intractable seizures.

J is TRBJ2-6 and V is TRBV2; D remains unclear. CDR3 size: 15 residues. V was clipped by 6 bases and J by 0 bases, with 9 bases between them. CDR1 is SNHLY and CDR2 is FYNNEI in the germline V gene. The CDR3 bases are TGTGCCAGCAGGTACAGAGGCTCTGGGGCCAACGTCCTGACTTTC. Its translation: CASRYRGSGANVLTF.

The CDR3 is CASSPEWRGYNEQFF. In DNA form, the CDR3 reads TGTGCCAGCAGCCCTGAGTGGCGGGGTTACAATGAGCAGTTCTTC. V and J are TRBV5-4 and TRBJ2-1, with D maybe TRBD2 (6 bases). V lost 4 bases and J lost 4, with 15 bases in between. CDR3 length: 15 residues. Per germline, CDR1 SGHNT and CDR2 YYREEE (reference sequence).

This clone showed up just a few times. This rearrangement joins TRBV29-1 to TRBJ1-1; a weak D match, TRBD1 (6 bases). Germline lookup yields CDR1 SQVTM and CDR2 ANQGSEA. V dropped 7 bases and J dropped 5 bases, with 20 bases sitting between them. The CDR3 runs 14 residues. CDR3 sequence: CSAEGNRERTEAFF. The CDR3 bases are TGCAGCGCCGAAGGAAACAGGGAGCGGACTGAAGCTTTCTTT.

The J gene is TRBJ2-1, the V gene TRBV14; D is perhaps TRBD2 (6 bases). In germline, CDR1 is SGHDN, CDR2 FVKESK. CDR3 length: 17 amino acids. Trimming took off 4 bases at V and 4 bases at J, with 20 bases between the two ends. The CDR3: CASSPGEGRFPYNEQFF. The CDR3 DNA reads as TGTGCCAGCAGCCCCGGTGAAGGGAGGTTCCCTTACAATGAGCAGTTCTTC. Looking up the rest from reference TRBV14 and TRBJ2-1 gives the full variable domain: EAGVTQFPSHSVIEKGQTVTLRCDPISGHDNLYWYRRVMGKEIKFLLHFVKESKQDESGMPNNRFLAERTGGTYSTLKVQPAELEDSGVYFCASSPGEGRFPYNEQFFGPGTRLTVL.

This chain uses TRBV7-3 with TRBJ2-2; D is possibly TRBD2 (5 bases). The V gene lost 4 bases and the J gene lost 3 bases, with 9 bases spanning the gap. Germline values: CDR1 SGHTA, CDR2 FQGTGA. This CDR3 has 14 amino acids. The CDR3 region is CASSSDWDTGELFF. DNA for the CDR3: TGTGCCAGCAGCTCGGACTGGGACACCGGGGAGCTGTTTTTT. Looking up the rest from reference TRBV7-3 and TRBJ2-2 gives the full variable domain: GAGVSQTPSNKVTEKGKYVELRCDPISGHTALYWYRQSLGQGPEFLIYFQGTGAADDSGLPNDRFFAVRPEGSVSTLKIQRTERGDSAVYLCASSSDWDTGELFFGEGSRLTVL.

The chain carries TRBV24-1 and TRBJ2-4; D is perhaps TRBD1 or TRBD2 (6 bases each). Trimming took off 12 bases at V and 4 bases at J, with 15 bases between the two ends. CDR3 size: 13 residues. Germline CDR1 and CDR2: KGHDR and SFDVKD. The CDR3 sequence is CASAGHEKNIQYF. The CDR3 DNA follows: TGTGCCTCTGCGGGACATGAAAAAAACATTCAGTACTTC.

The V gene is TRBV7-2, the J gene TRBJ2-7; D remains ambiguous. V was pared by 5 bases and J by 7 bases, with 18 bases between. This CDR3 is 14 amino acids long. Germline V gene sequence: CDR1 SGHTA, CDR2 FQGNSA. CDR3 sequence (DNA): TGTGCCAGCAGCCCTTTTTCAGGTCTTTGGGAGCAGTACTTC. Protein product: CASSPFSGLWEQYF. Looking up the rest from reference TRBV7-2 and TRBJ2-7 gives the full variable domain: GAGVSQSPSNKVTEKGKDVELRCDPISGHTALYWYRQSLGQGLEFLIYFQGNSAPDKSGLPSDRFSAERTGGSVSTLTIQRTQQEDSAVYLCASSPFSGLWEQYFGPGTRLTVT.

This clone was counted once. One end of the junction fails to match germline, which may point to a read error. This chain links TRBV5-4 with TRBJ2-7; 9 bases match TRBD1. The CDR3 has 15 amino acids. The germline V gene has CDR1 SGHNT and CDR2 YYREEE (reference sequence). CDR3 sequence reads: CASSLDTDRGLLGHF. CDR3 nucleotides: TGTGCCAGCAGCTTGGATACGGACAGGGGCCTCCTAGGGCACTTC.

V and J are TRBV5-4 and TRBJ2-5; no reliable D call. The CDR3 length is 14 residues. CDR1 is SGHNT, CDR2 YYREEE, per germline (reference sequence). V lost 4 bases and J 4 bases, leaving 14 bases between the germline ends. Here the CDR3 DNA reads TGTGCCAGCAGCCCGACCAACAGCCGAGAGACCCAGTACTTC. Its protein is CASSPTNSRETQYF.

The chain has TRBV28 and TRBJ2-1; 9 positions match TRBD2. Looked up from germline, CDR1 is MDHEN and CDR2 is SYDVKM. J was trimmed by 5 bases and V by 6 bases; bases with no gene match: 11. This CDR3 has 16 residues. The CDR3 is CASRTPTSGADNEQFF. The CDR3 nucleotides are TGTGCCAGCAGGACCCCGACTAGCGGAGCTGACAATGAGCAGTTCTTC.

The rearrangement joins TRBV24-1 to TRBJ2-3, with 9 positions matching TRBD1. The CDR3 sequence is 16 residues long. V was clipped by 5 bases and J by 3 bases; unmatched bases: 8. Germline CDR1 reads KGHDR; CDR2 reads SFDVKD. CDR3 DNA sequence: TGTGCCACCAGTGGTTCACCGGGACAGGGAACAGATACGCAGTATTTT. Residues: CATSGSPGQGTDTQYF.

J is TRBJ1-3 and V is TRBV7-6; a possible D gene is TRBD1 (6 bases). With 5 bases removed from V and 0 bases from J, the gap between germline ends came to 11 bases. CDR1 is SGHVS and CDR2 is FNYEAQ in the germline V gene. CDR3 length equals 15 residues. CDR3 sequence (DNA): TGTGCCAGCAGCCCGGGACAAAGCTCTGGAAACACCATATATTTT. This gives the protein CASSPGQSSGNTIYF. Full variable domain (remainder filled in from reference TRBV7-6 and TRBJ1-3): GAGVSQSPRYKVTKRGQDVALRCDPISGHVSLYWYRQALGQGPEFLTYFNYEAQQDKSGLPNDRFSAERPEGSISTLTIQRTEQRDSAMYRCASSPGQSSGNTIYFGEGSWLTVV.

The chain recombines TRBV12-3 or TRBV12-4 with TRBJ2-7; tentative D call: TRBD1 (5 bases). The V gene lost 3 bases and the J gene lost 7 bases, with 13 bases spanning the gap. CDR3 length: 13 amino acids. CDR3 loop: CASSFLWGEEQYF. The CDR3, as DNA: TGTGCCAGCAGTTTCCTCTGGGGCGAAGAGCAGTACTTC.

The J gene is TRBJ2-3, the V gene TRBV7-9; D not resolved. CDR1 SEHNR and CDR2 FQNEAQ come from the germline V gene (reference sequence). The CDR3 has 13 residues. Trimming pared 1 base from V and 6 bases from J, leaving 8 bases between. CDR3 amino acids: CASSLEVRDTQYF. DNA of the CDR3: TGTGCCAGCAGCTTAGAGGTGCGGGATACGCAGTATTTT.

This chain connects TRBV28 to TRBJ1-5; 10 nucleotides agree with TRBD1. CDR1 and CDR2 (germline): MDHEN, SYDVKM. V lost 3 bases to trimming and J lost 8 bases; unmatched junction nucleotides: 19. The CDR3 loop spans 19 amino acids. The CDR3 loop reads CASSFPFGSGTGVWEPQHF. In DNA form, the CDR3 reads TGTGCCAGCAGTTTCCCCTTTGGGTCCGGGACAGGGGTCTGGGAGCCCCAGCATTTT.

This chain connects TRBV7-9 to TRBJ2-1; 9 bases fit TRBD1. V gave up 5 bases and J gave up 5 bases; unmatched junction bases: 4. This CDR3 has 14 residues. Germline CDR1 is SEHNR and CDR2 is FQNEAQ (reference sequence). The CDR3 loop reads CASSRDRVNNEQFF. The CDR3 nucleotides read TGTGCCAGCAGCAGGGACAGGGTAAACAATGAGCAGTTCTTC.

V usage is TRBV28 and J usage is TRBJ1-2; 7 bases match TRBD1. The CDR3 covers 13 residues. The germline V gene has CDR1 MDHEN and CDR2 SYDVKM. Losses at the gene ends were 3 bases for V and 2 bases for J; bases not matched to a gene: 0. The CDR3 reads CASSLDRNYGYTF. CDR3 bases: TGTGCCAGCAGTTTGGACAGGAACTATGGCTACACCTTC.

The chain has TRBV5-4 and TRBJ2-1; weak D call: TRBD1 (6 bases). This CDR3 is 14 amino acids long. Deletions cut 6 bases from V and 5 bases from J, with 15 bases between. The V gene's germline CDR1 is SGHNT and CDR2 YYREEE (reference sequence). The CDR3 region is CASTITDSNNEQFF. The CDR3 nucleotides are TGTGCCAGCACCATTACGGACAGCAACAATGAGCAGTTCTTC.

The chain combines TRBV4-1 with TRBJ1-4; unclear D gene. CDR1 is MGHRA and CDR2 is YSYEKL in the germline V gene. Trimming removed 2 bases from V and 4 bases from J, with 5 bases in between. CDR3 length: 13 residues. CDR3 region: CASSQPDNEKLFF. As DNA, the CDR3 is TGCGCCAGCAGCCAACCTGATAATGAAAAACTGTTTTTT.

This rearrangement joins TRBV5-3 to TRBJ2-5; 7 nucleotides line up with TRBD2. TRBV5-3 is noted as an ORF with a role that remains uncertain. After removal of 3 bases from V and 4 bases from J, the junction contained 12 bases not matched to a gene. The CDR3 covers 16 residues. This chain's CDR3 is CARSSNPAGRAETQYF. The CDR3 nucleotides read TGTGCCAGAAGCTCAAATCCGGCGGGGAGGGCAGAGACCCAGTACTTC.

The chain combines TRBV7-9 with TRBJ2-1; D unclear. The CDR3 extends over 15 amino acids. The V gene lost 1 base and the J gene lost 8 bases, with 15 bases spanning the gap. The germline gives CDR1 SEHNR, CDR2 FQNEAQ (reference sequence). DNA of the CDR3: TGTGCCAGCAGCTTAGGGGTTATTTATATGGATGAGCAGTTCTTC. Its translation: CASSLGVIYMDEQFF.

CDR3 loop: CASSLETGRDYGYTF. The CDR3 DNA is TGCGCCAGCAGCTTGGAGACAGGGAGGGACTATGGCTACACCTTC. This sequence joins TRBV5-1 and TRBJ1-2; the match to TRBD1 covers 7 bases. CDR3 length: 15 residues. Germline CDR1 reads SGHRS; CDR2 reads YFSETQ. J was trimmed by 3 bases and V by 0 bases; bases with no gene match: 5.

CDR3 sequence reads: CASSYKTRTYEQYF. For the CDR3, the DNA is TGTGCCAGCAGTTACAAAACTAGGACCTACGAGCAGTACTTC. The rearrangement links TRBV6-5 to TRBJ2-7; maybe TRBD2 (5 bases). This CDR3 comprises 14 residues. In germline, CDR1 is MNHEY, CDR2 SVGAGI. The ends were cut back, 2 bases at V and 2 bases at J, with 10 bases in the middle.